A selection of T cell receptor beta chains follows, all from one sample in a study of molecular identifiers for immune sequencing clone quantification. TCRdb called the PCR reads again in MiXCR, with one record for every CDR3 protein. The data contain about 2,300 distinct CDR3 sequences, about 23% of them singletons. The sequenced sample consisted of naive CD8+ T cells from blood, with Jurkat cell RNA spiked in. These receptor sequences come from a human donor in good health. Some libraries in this study had Jurkat cell RNA spiked in. Both conserved end residues are part of each CDR3. A D gene is named only where the DNA matches it firmly. Size is omitted from some rows. Given values are once, few, many or a class for expanded clones.

TRBV7-2	large	TRBJ1-2	18	TRBD1	TGTGCCAGCAGCTTAGTCCCGGACAGGGGGGCTTACGACTATGGCTACACCTTC	CASSLVPDRGAYDYGYTF
TRBV7-9	NA	TRBJ2-7	11	NA	TGTGCCTACGGAAGCAGCTACGAGCAGTACTTC	CAYGSSYEQYF
TRBV28	NA	TRBJ2-7	17	TRBD2	TGTGCCAGCAGTTATCAGGGGGTACTAGCGGGAGGTCTCGAGCAGTACTTC	CASSYQGVLAGGLEQYF
TRBV2	medium-sized	TRBJ2-7	15	TRBD2	TGTGCCAGCAGTGAGGGACTAGCGGGACTTTACGAGCAGTACTTC	CASSEGLAGLYEQYF
TRBV6-2/TRBV6-3	medium-sized	TRBJ2-1	15	NA	TGTGCCAGCAGTCTCGAAGATCTAGTTTACAATGAGCAGTTCTTC	CASSLEDLVYNEQFF
TRBV12-3/TRBV12-4	medium-sized	TRBJ2-7	15	TRBD1	TGTGCCAGCAGCCCGACCGGGACAGGGGGTGACGAGCAGTACTTC	CASSPTGTGGDEQYF
TRBV7-2	medium-sized	TRBJ2-1	15	NA	TGTGCCAGCAGCCTGGACTGGAGCTCCTACAATGAGCAGTTCTTC	CASSLDWSSYNEQFF
TRBV5-6	NA	TRBJ2-1	14	NA	TGTGCCAGCAGCCCCCAACTAGCCCACAATGAGCAGTTCTTC	CASSPQLAHNEQFF
TRBV4-3	medium-sized	TRBJ2-4	17	NA	TGCGCCAGCAGCCAAGATACCTCCAATTGGGCCAAAAACATTCAGTACTTC	CASSQDTSNWAKNIQYF
TRBV28	NA	TRBJ2-3	13	NA	TGTGCCAGCAGAGAAGTAGTAGCAGATACGCAGTATTTT	CASREVVADTQYF
TRBV12-3/TRBV12-4	medium-sized	TRBJ2-1	13	NA	TGTGCCAGCAGTTTAGGGGCTTACAATGAGCAGTTCTTC	CASSLGAYNEQFF
TRBV7-6	medium-sized	TRBJ2-1	15	NA	TGTGCCAGCAGCTTAGTGCCGGGACACAAAAATGAGCAGTTCTTC	CASSLVPGHKNEQFF
TRBV6-5	medium-sized	TRBJ1-6	15	NA	TGTGCCAGCAGTACCGACACGTCCTATAATTCACCCCTCCACTTT	CASSTDTSYNSPLHF
TRBV6-6	large	TRBJ2-1	14	TRBD2	TGTGCCAGCAGTGTTCTAGCGGGCTACAATGAGCAGTTCTTC	CASSVLAGYNEQFF
TRBV6-7	medium-sized	TRBJ2-7	13	NA	TGTGCCAGCAGCCCCCCGGAGCAGGGACAGCAGTACTTC	CASSPPEQGQQYF
TRBV28	medium-sized	TRBJ2-1	12	NA	TGTGCCAGCAGTCAACAGGGTCGGGAGCAGTTCTTC	CASSQQGREQFF
TRBV6-2/TRBV6-3	medium-sized	TRBJ1-1	14	TRBD1	TGTGCCAGCAGTCCAGGGGGAGCGAACACTGAAGCTTTCTTT	CASSPGGANTEAFF
TRBV7-2	NA	TRBJ2-3	17	NA	TGTGCCAGCAGCTTAGAAGGGCTAGCCCCGGACACAGATACGCAGTATTTT	CASSLEGLAPDTDTQYF
TRBV4-3	NA	TRBJ2-7	15	TRBD1	TGCGCCAGCAGCCAAGAGGGACAGGTTCCCTACGAGCAGTACTTC	CASSQEGQVPYEQYF
TRBV12-3/TRBV12-4	few	TRBJ2-5	15	TRBD1	TGTGCCAGCAGTCTCCGGGACAGGAGACAAGAGACCCAGTACTTC	CASSLRDRRQETQYF
TRBV5-5	medium-sized	TRBJ2-7	14	NA	TGTGCCAGCAGCTTGTCCCCTGGGTCCTACGAGCAGTACTTC	CASSLSPGSYEQYF
TRBV18	NA	TRBJ1-5	17	NA	TGTGCCAGCTCACCCCTCGGGGGGGGGCTAAGCAATCAGCCCCAGCATTTT	CASSPLGGGLSNQPQHF
TRBV28	medium-sized	TRBJ2-7	12	NA	TGTGCCAGCCACAGGCACAGCAACGAGCAGTACTTC	CASHRHSNEQYF
TRBV20-1	NA	TRBJ2-7	12	NA	TGCAGTGCTAGGGTGGGGTCCTACGAGCAGTACTTC	CSARVGSYEQYF
TRBV6-4	medium-sized	TRBJ2-3	16	TRBD2	TGTGCCAGCAGTGAAGACAGACTAGCGGGAACGGAGACGCAGTATTTT	CASSEDRLAGTETQYF
TRBV28	NA	TRBJ2-7	14	NA	TGTGCCAGCAGTTTTGGGGGAGTAGGTTACGAGCAGTACTTC	CASSFGGVGYEQYF
TRBV20-1	NA	TRBJ2-7	13	NA	TGCAGTGCTAGGCCGGACACGAACTACGAGCAGTACTTC	CSARPDTNYEQYF
TRBV7-9	medium-sized	TRBJ2-3	13	NA	TGTGCCAGCAGCTTTGAGGGAGCAGATACGCAGTATTTT	CASSFEGADTQYF
TRBV28	medium-sized	TRBJ2-7	15	NA	TGTGCCAGCAGTTTGCCCATAGGGTACTCCTACGAGCAGTACTTC	CASSLPIGYSYEQYF
TRBV9	few	TRBJ1-2	11	NA	TGTGCCAGCAGCACAGGAGGAGGCTACACCTTC	CASSTGGGYTF
TRBV29-1	medium-sized	TRBJ2-5	17	TRBD1	TGCAGCGTACGCCAACCGGGGACAGCAACGTACCAAGAGACCCAGTACTTC	CSVRQPGTATYQETQYF
TRBV19	large	TRBJ2-2	15	NA	TGTGCCAGTAGCGTGTGGGCGGAGAACACCGGGGAGCTGTTTTTT	CASSVWAENTGELFF
TRBV7-6	few	TRBJ1-5	15	TRBD1	TGTGCCAGCAGCCACCTCAGGGGGTACAATCAGCCCCAGCATTTT	CASSHLRGYNQPQHF
TRBV7-9	large	TRBJ2-3	16	NA	TGTGCCAGCACCGGCTTAGCGGCTAGAAGCACAGATACGCAGTATTTT	CASTGLAARSTDTQYF
TRBV28	medium-sized	TRBJ2-3	16	TRBD2	TGTGCCAGCAGTTTTTGGCGGGAGGACCTGACAGATACGCAGTATTTT	CASSFWREDLTDTQYF
TRBV11-2	medium-sized	TRBJ2-3	19	TRBD2	TGTGCCAGCAGCTCCCAAATGGACCTAGCGGCTTATTTCACAGATACGCAGTATTTT	CASSSQMDLAAYFTDTQYF
TRBV5-1	medium-sized	TRBJ1-2	15	TRBD1	TGCGCCAGCAGCTTGTTCGGGACAGGGGACTATGGCTACACCTTC	CASSLFGTGDYGYTF
TRBV7-2	large	TRBJ2-3	16	NA	TGTGCCAGCAGCCTAGTCCCCATAGCGGAAACAGATACGCAGTATTTT	CASSLVPIAETDTQYF
TRBV6-6	medium-sized	TRBJ2-2	15	NA	TGTGCCAGCAGTTATACAGGGTGGAGCACCGGGGAGCTGTTTTTT	CASSYTGWSTGELFF
TRBV9	medium-sized	TRBJ2-3	13	NA	TGTGCCAGCAGCGTAGTGGGGGCAGATACGCAGTATTTT	CASSVVGADTQYF